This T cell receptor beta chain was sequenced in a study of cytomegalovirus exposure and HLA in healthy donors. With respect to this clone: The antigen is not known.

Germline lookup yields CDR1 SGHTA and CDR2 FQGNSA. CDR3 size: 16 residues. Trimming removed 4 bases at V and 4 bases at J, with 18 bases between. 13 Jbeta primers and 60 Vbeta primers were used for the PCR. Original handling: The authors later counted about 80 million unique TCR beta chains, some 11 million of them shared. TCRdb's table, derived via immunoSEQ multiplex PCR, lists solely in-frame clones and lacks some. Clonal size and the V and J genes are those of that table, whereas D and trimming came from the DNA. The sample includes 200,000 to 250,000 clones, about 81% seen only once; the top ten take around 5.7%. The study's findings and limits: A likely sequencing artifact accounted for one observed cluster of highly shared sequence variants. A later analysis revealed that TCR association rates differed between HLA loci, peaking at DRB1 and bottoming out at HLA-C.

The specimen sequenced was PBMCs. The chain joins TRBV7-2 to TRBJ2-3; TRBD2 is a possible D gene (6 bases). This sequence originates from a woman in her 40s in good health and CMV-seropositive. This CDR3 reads CASSWSWSSEADTQYF. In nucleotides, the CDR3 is TGTGCCAGCAGCTGGTCGTGGTCTAGCGAGGCAGATACGCAGTATTTT.